This is a list of T cell receptor beta chains from one sample in a study of blood T cell repertoires in COVID-19. Sequencing used immunoSEQ multiplex PCR; TCRdb keeps in-frame clones, though not all of them. The sample includes under 35,000 clones, roughly nine tenths seen only once; the top ten take less than 7%. The source material was peripheral blood. These receptors originate from a human donor in a cohort sampled during active COVID-19. Both conserved end residues are trimmed from each CDR3. Each record gives: CDR3 protein, CDR3 length, V gene, clone size, J gene. Size is omitted from some rows. Given values are once, few, many or a class for expanded clones.

CDR3: ASSLGETTNTGELF
length: 14
V: TRBV5-1
size: -
J: TRBJ2-2

CDR3: ASSFGGLYNEQF
length: 12
V: TRBV28
size: once
J: TRBJ2-1

CDR3: ASTRTSGNYNEQF
length: 13
V: TRBV5-4
size: -
J: TRBJ2-1

CDR3: ASSWAQVTEAF
length: 11
V: TRBV19
size: once
J: TRBJ1-1

CDR3: ASARGQGRLEYGYT
length: 14
V: TRBV4-3
size: few
J: TRBJ1-2

CDR3: ASNSEAGPSGGYT
length: 13
V: TRBV19
size: -
J: TRBJ1-2

CDR3: ASAGEQDTEAF
length: 11
V: TRBV4-1
size: -
J: TRBJ1-1

CDR3: ASSPLQGDTEAF
length: 12
V: TRBV18
size: -
J: TRBJ1-1

CDR3: ASSKTGRPTSYNEQF
length: 15
V: TRBV21-1
size: -
J: TRBJ2-1

CDR3: ASSSGLTETQY
length: 11
V: TRBV9
size: -
J: TRBJ2-5

CDR3: ASSLGDRNIQY
length: 11
V: TRBV5-4
size: -
J: TRBJ2-4

CDR3: ASKQGTEAF
length: 9
V: TRBV4-1
size: -
J: TRBJ1-1

CDR3: ASSLTEIWETQY
length: 12
V: TRBV5-1
size: -
J: TRBJ2-5

CDR3: ASTSGGSTQY
length: 10
V: TRBV19
size: -
J: TRBJ2-3

CDR3: ASSLGPGELF
length: 10
V: TRBV7-9
size: -
J: TRBJ2-2

CDR3: ASSPTSGYNEQF
length: 12
V: TRBV18
size: -
J: TRBJ2-1

CDR3: ASSRSQGASNQPQH
length: 14
V: TRBV28
size: -
J: TRBJ1-5

CDR3: ASSDGQLLYGYT
length: 12
V: TRBV9
size: -
J: TRBJ1-2

CDR3: SVVDSSSYNEQF
length: 12
V: TRBV29-1
size: -
J: TRBJ2-1

CDR3: ASSLEGVQSPLH
length: 12
V: TRBV5-1
size: -
J: TRBJ1-6

CDR3: ASSLGPMDTQY
length: 11
V: TRBV7-9
size: -
J: TRBJ2-3

CDR3: ASSHREAGNTIY
length: 12
V: TRBV19
size: -
J: TRBJ1-3

CDR3: ASSFPGRPGEAF
length: 12
V: TRBV5-6
size: -
J: TRBJ2-1

CDR3: ASSLRDRRVTGELF
length: 14
V: TRBV18
size: -
J: TRBJ2-2

CDR3: ASSLFSSTDTQY
length: 12
V: TRBV18
size: -
J: TRBJ2-3

CDR3: ASSQTGELQSGANVLT
length: 16
V: TRBV4-2
size: -
J: TRBJ2-6

CDR3: ASSQLAGGTGELF
length: 13
V: TRBV7-9
size: -
J: TRBJ2-2

CDR3: ASSSPTGENTGELF
length: 14
V: TRBV6-7
size: -
J: TRBJ2-2

CDR3: ASFAGTYNSPLH
length: 12
V: TRBV5-1
size: few
J: TRBJ1-6

CDR3: ASRGTSGPGDTQY
length: 13
V: TRBV27
size: -
J: TRBJ2-3

CDR3: ASSYSVAGGRLAKNIQY
length: 17
V: TRBV7-7
size: -
J: TRBJ2-4

CDR3: ASSIIGLAPGTGELF
length: 15
V: TRBV19
size: -
J: TRBJ2-2

CDR3: ASSSLGGNYGYT
length: 12
V: TRBV7-2
size: -
J: TRBJ1-2

CDR3: ASSIGTGAEAF
length: 11
V: TRBV19
size: -
J: TRBJ1-1

CDR3: ASSLGAGLVGNEQF
length: 14
V: TRBV7-7
size: -
J: TRBJ2-1

CDR3: ASSLRGIQY
length: 9
V: TRBV28
size: few
J: TRBJ2-4

CDR3: ASSIDQSFGRH
length: 11
V: TRBV19
size: -
J: TRBJ1-5

CDR3: ASSLTGIGNTIY
length: 12
V: TRBV5-1
size: -
J: TRBJ1-3

CDR3: ASRPFSGTGLQETQY
length: 15
V: TRBV28
size: -
J: TRBJ2-5

CDR3: ASQQGLVGNTIY
length: 12
V: TRBV18
size: -
J: TRBJ1-3

CDR3: ASSLTGGSGNTIY
length: 13
V: TRBV13
size: -
J: TRBJ1-3

CDR3: ASSRDRSNQPQH
length: 12
V: TRBV4-3
size: -
J: TRBJ1-5

CDR3: ASTPPGTVAGQF
length: 12
V: TRBV11-2
size: -
J: TRBJ2-1

CDR3: ASSLLTGGNTIY
length: 12
V: TRBV7-9
size: -
J: TRBJ1-3

CDR3: ASKETGGTDTQY
length: 12
V: TRBV19
size: -
J: TRBJ2-3

CDR3: AISDDRFGSPLH
length: 12
V: TRBV10-3
size: -
J: TRBJ1-6

CDR3: ASSSRYREGGQY
length: 12
V: TRBV5-1
size: -
J: TRBJ2-3

CDR3: ASILPDRWTDTQY
length: 13
V: TRBV6-6
size: -
J: TRBJ2-3

CDR3: ASSLAEGNTGELF
length: 13
V: TRBV4-2
size: -
J: TRBJ2-2

CDR3: ASSYPIQAYNEQF
length: 13
V: TRBV6-5
size: -
J: TRBJ2-1

CDR3: ASSYGDRGWTEAF
length: 13
V: TRBV6-2/TRBV6-3
size: few
J: TRBJ1-1

CDR3: ASSFSLTGGLNTEAF
length: 15
V: TRBV27
size: -
J: TRBJ1-1

CDR3: ASSLNPQGAGDTQY
length: 14
V: TRBV5-1
size: -
J: TRBJ2-3

CDR3: ASSPGGSTEAF
length: 11
V: TRBV11-2
size: few
J: TRBJ1-1